The 24 T cell receptor beta chains below come from one sample, sequenced in a study of cytomegalovirus exposure and HLA in healthy donors. Primers included in the PCR were 60 Vbeta and 13 Jbeta primers. Only in-frame clones appear in the TCRdb table, and some are missing; sequencing was by immunoSEQ multiplex PCR. The data hold 200,000 or so clones, with more than 75% observed a single time. The sequenced material came from PBMCs. The receptor source for this set is a woman aged 40 to 50 in good health and CMV-seronegative.

The chain joins TRBV4-1 to TRBJ2-1; TRBD1 agrees at 7 bases. Germline-derived CDR1 and CDR2 are MGHRA and YSYEKL. The CDR3 has 13 residues. The V gene end was trimmed by 4 bases and the J gene end by 5 bases; junction bases not matched to a gene: 2. The chain's CDR3 is CASSRDRDNEQFF. CDR3 sequence (DNA): TGCGCCAGCAGCCGGGACAGAGACAATGAGCAGTTCTTC.

This chain joins TRBV6-5 and TRBJ2-7; 7 positions match TRBD1. Unmatched junction bases numbered 8, after V lost 5 bases and J lost 1 base. Germline V gene data show CDR1 as MNHEY and CDR2 as SVGAGI. This CDR3 contains 15 residues. In nucleotides, the CDR3 is TGTGCCAGCAGTCAACGAGGGGGCAGGTCCTACGAGCAGTACTTC. Encoded protein: CASSQRGGRSYEQYF.

The J gene is TRBJ1-6, the V gene TRBV5-1, with D hard to call. This CDR3 has 15 amino acids. The germline CDR1 and CDR2 sequences are SGHRS and YFSETQ. Between the trimmed V and J ends, which lost 4 bases and 10 bases, there was a span of 18 bases. In DNA form, the CDR3 reads TGCGCCAGCAGCAAGGCGGAGGGTTCGTGGTCACCCCTCCACTTT. Translation gives CASSKAEGSWSPLHF. The entire variable domain, with the rest obtained from reference TRBV5-1 and TRBJ1-6, is as follows: KAGVTQTPRYLIKTRGQQVTLSCSPISGHRSVSWYQQTPGQGLQFLFEYFSETQRNKGNFPGRFSGRQFSNSRSEMNVSTLELGDSALYLCASSKAEGSWSPLHFGNGTRLTVT.

The chain uses TRBV15 and TRBJ2-2; a weak D match, TRBD2 (6 bases). CDR1 LNHNV and CDR2 YYDKDF come from the germline V gene (reference sequence). Trimming left V 8 bases short and J 6 bases short, with 13 bases between. This CDR3 has 13 amino acids. CDR3 coding DNA: TGTGCCACCCTCGGGAGCTACTCCGGGGAGCTGTTTTTT. This gives the protein CATLGSYSGELFF. The full variable domain, rest sourced from reference TRBV15 and TRBJ2-2, is DAMVIQNPRYQVTQFGKPVTLSCSQTLNHNVMYWYQQKSSQAPKLLFHYYDKDFNNEADTPDNFQSRRPNTSFCFLDIRSPGLGDTAMYLCATLGSYSGELFFGEGSRLTVL.

This clone was counted between two and nine times. The V and J genes are TRBV9 and TRBJ2-1; the match to TRBD2 covers 9 bases. CDR1 and CDR2 from the germline V gene are SGDLS and YYNGEE. J was trimmed by 9 bases and V by 0 bases; bases with no gene match: 4. CDR3 size: 14 residues. This chain's CDR3 is CASSVGLAGFEQFF. The CDR3 DNA reads as TGTGCCAGCAGCGTAGGGCTAGCGGGGTTTGAGCAGTTCTTC.

This chain joins TRBV7-2 and TRBJ2-3; D might be TRBD1 (5 bases). V lost 7 bases, J lost 6 bases, and 29 bases lay in between. The CDR3 has 18 residues. Germline V gene sequence: CDR1 SGHTA, CDR2 FQGNSA. The CDR3 DNA is TGTGCCAGCACCCCGTGGGGCTATCTTTTCCCAATCTGGGATACGCAGTATTTT. It encodes CASTPWGYLFPIWDTQYF.

The chain joins TRBV20-1 to TRBJ2-7; D is undetermined. The CDR3 covers 11 residues. Trimming left V 1 base short and J 6 bases short, with 7 bases between. From germline, CDR1 is DFQATT and CDR2 SNEGSKA (reference sequence). In DNA form, the CDR3 reads TGCAGTGCTAGAGCCCTAGTCGAGCAGTACTTC. It encodes CSARALVEQYF.

This sequence joins TRBV4-2 and TRBJ2-7; a weak D match, TRBD2 (5 bases). The ends were cut back, 0 bases at V and 0 bases at J, with 12 bases in the middle. Germline CDR1 is LGHNA and CDR2 is YNFKEQ. This CDR3 has 16 amino acids. CDR3 DNA sequence: TGTGCCAGCAGCCAAGATCGAGGAGGCAGCTCCTACGAGCAGTACTTC. It codes for CASSQDRGGSSYEQYF.

The chain joins TRBV9 to TRBJ2-5, with 9 bases matching TRBD1. V shed 0 bases and J 2 bases; nucleotides not matched to a gene: 8. Germline V gene data show CDR1 as SGDLS and CDR2 as YYNGEE. The CDR3 is 17 residues long. The CDR3 loop is CASSVGIGTGSQETQYF. The CDR3 coding sequence is TGTGCCAGCAGCGTAGGAATTGGGACAGGGTCGCAAGAGACCCAGTACTTC. Using reference TRBV9 and TRBJ2-5 for the parts outside the CDR3, the full variable domain is DSGVTQTPKHLITATGQRVTLRCSPRSGDLSVYWYQQSLDQGLQFLIQYYNGEERAKGNILERFSAQQFPDLHSELNLSSLELGDSALYFCASSVGIGTGSQETQYFGPGTRLLVL.

V and J are TRBV9 and TRBJ2-7, with D maybe TRBD2 (5 bases). Germline CDR1 is SGDLS and CDR2 is YYNGEE. There are 13 residues in the CDR3. Trimming took 3 bases from V and 3 from J, leaving 10 bases between them. CDR3 protein: CASSAGGLYEQYF. The CDR3 DNA follows: TGTGCCAGCAGCGCGGGCGGACTCTACGAGCAGTACTTC.

The chain recombines TRBV7-9 with TRBJ2-4, with D perhaps TRBD1 (7 bases). The CDR3 has 14 amino acids. V gave up 3 bases and J gave up 9 bases, with 15 bases separating them. Germline V gene data show CDR1 as SEHNR and CDR2 as FQNEAQ (reference sequence). CDR3 nucleotide sequence: TGTGCCAGCAGCTTTGACAGGGCCGGGGGCATTCAGTACTTC. It codes for CASSFDRAGGIQYF. Together with reference TRBV7-9 and TRBJ2-4, the CDR3 gives the full variable domain: DTGVSQNPRHKITKRGQNVTFRCDPISEHNRLYWYRQTLGQGPEFLTYFQNEAQLEKSRLLSDRFSAERPKGSFSTLEIQRTEQGDSAMYLCASSFDRAGGIQYFGAGTRLSVL.

Regarding this clone: One end of the junction fails to match germline, which may point to a read error. Other nucleotide sequences in the sample specify the same CDR3. The V and J genes are TRBV19 and TRBJ2-5, with TRBD1 identical over 10 bases. Germline values: CDR1 LNHDA, CDR2 SQIVND (reference sequence). This CDR3 is 16 amino acids long. The CDR3 is CASSTPRQGARETQYF. In DNA form, the CDR3 reads TGTGCCAGCAGTACCCCTCGACAGGGGGCTCGTGAGACCCAGTACTTC.

The gene calls are TRBV27 and TRBJ1-1, with TRBD1 identical over 11 bases. Germline CDR1 is MNHEY and CDR2 is SMNVEV (reference sequence). This CDR3 spans 15 amino acids. J lost 4 bases, V lost 3 bases, and 4 bases had no gene match. The CDR3 is CASSFSGTGGTEAFF. In DNA, the CDR3 is TGTGCCAGCAGTTTCTCCGGGACAGGGGGCACTGAAGCTTTCTTT.

This chain joins TRBV19 and TRBJ2-6; 7 nucleotides align to TRBD1. CDR1 LNHDA and CDR2 SQIVND come from the germline V gene (reference sequence). CDR3 size: 15 residues. J was trimmed by 0 bases and V by 6 bases; bases with no gene match: 2. The CDR3, as DNA: TGTGCCAGTAGGACAGGGTCCTCTGGGGCCAACGTCCTGACTTTC. Protein: CASRTGSSGANVLTF.

The chain links TRBV4-2 to TRBJ2-5; 7 positions match TRBD1. CDR1 and CDR2 from the germline V gene are LGHNA and YNFKEQ. V trimming: 0 bases; J trimming: 4 bases; junction bases outside the gene matches: 5. The CDR3 extends over 15 amino acids. CDR3 in DNA: TGTGCCAGCAGCCAAGATGGACAGGCTAGAGAGACCCAGTACTTC. It yields the protein CASSQDGQARETQYF.

The chain couples TRBV4-2 to TRBJ2-1, with D possibly TRBD2 on 6 matching bases. Trimming pared 1 base from V and 3 bases from J, leaving 10 bases between. CDR1 and CDR2 (germline): LGHNA, YNFKEQ. The length of the CDR3 is 15 residues. CDR3 sequence (DNA): TGTGCCAGCAGCCAAGCCTGGACTAACTACAATGAGCAGTTCTTC. Translated, it gives CASSQAWTNYNEQFF.

The genes are TRBV6-1 and TRBJ1-6; no clear D. V lost 0 bases to trimming and J lost 10 bases, with 10 bases between them. The CDR3 loop spans 14 amino acids. Germline CDR1 is MNHNS and CDR2 is SASEGT. CDR3: CASSEASRSSPLHF. The DNA for the CDR3 is TGTGCCAGCAGTGAAGCCTCCCGGAGCTCACCCCTCCACTTT.

The V gene is TRBV6-6, the J gene TRBJ1-1; D perhaps matches TRBD1 (6 bases). Trimming removed 2 bases at V and 6 bases at J, with 16 bases between. The CDR3 loop spans 15 amino acids. Germline V gene data show CDR1 as MNHNY and CDR2 as SVGAGI (reference sequence). The CDR3 loop reads CASSYGGGASAEAFF. The DNA for the CDR3 is TGTGCCAGCAGTTACGGAGGGGGGGCGTCGGCTGAAGCTTTCTTT.

The chain recombines TRBV30 with TRBJ2-1, with D possibly TRBD2 on 6 matching bases. Between the trimmed V and J ends, which lost 2 bases and 6 bases, there was a span of 20 bases. This CDR3 has 16 amino acids. Germline assignment: CDR1 GTSNPN and CDR2 SVGIG (reference sequence). The CDR3 DNA reads as TGTGCCTGGAGTTGGGGGTTCGTGGGAGGAGCCAATGAGCAGTTCTTC. Residues: CAWSWGFVGGANEQFF. Complete variable domain (other parts from reference TRBV30 and TRBJ2-1): SQTIHQWPATLVQPVGSPLSLECTVEGTSNPNLYWYRQAAGRGLQLLFYSVGIGQISSEVPQNLSASRPQDRQFILSSKKLLLSDSGFYLCAWSWGFVGGANEQFFGPGTRLTVL.

The chain couples TRBV19 to TRBJ1-1; 7 nucleotides align to TRBD1. V lost 3 bases to trimming and J lost 3 bases; unmatched junction nucleotides: 13. The length of the CDR3 is 17 residues. The germline V gene encodes CDR1 LNHDA and CDR2 SQIVND (reference sequence). CDR3 sequence: CASSIRRSTGADTEAFF. The DNA of the CDR3 is TGTGCCAGTAGTATTCGTCGTTCAACAGGGGCGGACACTGAAGCTTTCTTT.

This rearrangement joins TRBV5-1 to TRBJ2-7; 7 nucleotides align to TRBD2. CDR3 size: 15 residues. Trimming at V came to 4 bases and at J to 2 bases, leaving 9 bases not matched to a gene. CDR1 and CDR2 from the germline V gene are SGHRS and YFSETQ. CDR3 amino acids: CASSPGLPDTYEQYF. CDR3 DNA sequence: TGCGCCAGCAGCCCGGGACTACCCGACACCTACGAGCAGTACTTC.

V is TRBV5-1 and J is TRBJ1-5, with D maybe TRBD1 (5 bases). Deletions cut 0 bases from V and 8 bases from J, with 15 bases between. In germline, CDR1 is SGHRS, CDR2 YFSETQ. The CDR3 spans 15 residues. The CDR3 sequence: CASSLASGREEPQHF. CDR3 coding DNA: TGCGCCAGCAGCTTGGCCTCGGGGCGGGAGGAGCCCCAGCATTTT.

This clone was counted only a few times. The genes are TRBV7-2 and TRBJ2-7; 10 bases agree with TRBD2. Unmatched junction bases numbered 12, after V lost 5 bases and J lost 5 bases. Looked up from germline, CDR1 is SGHTA and CDR2 is FQGNSA. CDR3 length equals 16 residues. This CDR3 reads CASSPDTSGKGHEQYF. The DNA for the CDR3 is TGTGCCAGCAGCCCAGACACTAGCGGGAAAGGCCACGAGCAGTACTTC.

The chain carries TRBV7-2 and TRBJ2-5; 7 nucleotides match TRBD1. This CDR3 has 14 amino acids. Germline V gene data show CDR1 as SGHTA and CDR2 as FQGNSA. V lost 6 bases, J lost 4 bases, and 8 bases stayed unmatched. CDR3 residues: CASRPDRETETQYF. CDR3 nucleotides: TGTGCCAGCAGACCAGACAGGGAGACAGAGACCCAGTACTTC.